Presented here are 28 T cell receptor beta chains from one specimen sequenced in a study of blood T cell repertoires in COVID-19. TCRdb's table, derived via immunoSEQ multiplex PCR, lists solely in-frame clones and lacks some. The repertoire holds 250,000 to 350,000 clones, with around 90% as singletons. Sequencing was performed on PBMCs or T cells enriched from blood (not recorded which). Receptor source: a woman aged 18 to 35 with acute COVID-19.

The chain couples TRBV7-8 to TRBJ2-2; TRBD2 aligns across 8 bases. The junction had 11 bases not matched to a gene; V was cut back by 8 bases and J by 6 bases. The germline gives CDR1 SGHVS, CDR2 FQNEAQ. This CDR3 has 15 amino acids. As DNA, the CDR3 is TGTGCCAGCCGAACGGGACTAGTGATCGCCGGGGAGCTGTTTTTT. Translation: CASRTGLVIAGELFF.

This chain connects TRBV18 to TRBJ1-1; 8 nucleotides line up with TRBD1. CDR1 is KGHSH and CDR2 is LQKENI in the germline V gene. The V segment lost 0 bases and the J segment 9 bases; nucleotides outside the gene matches: 3. There are 13 residues in the CDR3. CDR3 nucleotide sequence: TGTGCCAGCTCACCACCCGGGACAGGTAAAGCTTTCTTT. This codes for CASSPPGTGKAFF.

The rearrangement joins TRBV7-9 to TRBJ1-3, with a tentative D call TRBD1 (5 bases). Trimming stripped 1 base from V and 0 bases from J, with 10 bases between. CDR3 length: 16 residues. Looked up from germline, CDR1 is SEHNR and CDR2 is FQNEAQ (reference sequence). For the CDR3, the DNA is TGTGCCAGCAGCTTAGTCCAGGGAGGCTCTGGAAACACCATATATTTT. Translated: CASSLVQGGSGNTIYF.

This chain links TRBV3-1 (or the pseudogene TRBV3-2) with TRBJ1-4, with 7 bases lining up with TRBD1. The CDR3 length is 14 residues. After removal of 4 bases from V and 8 bases from J, the junction contained 7 bases not matched to a gene. Germline loops: CDR1 LGHDT, CDR2 YNNKEL (reference sequence). The CDR3 here is CASSPRGQLEKLFF. The CDR3, as DNA: TGTGCCAGCAGCCCGAGGGGACAGTTAGAAAAACTGTTTTTT.

This sequence joins TRBV27 and TRBJ2-1; possibly TRBD2 for D (5 bases). From germline, CDR1 is MNHEY and CDR2 SMNVEV (reference sequence). The V gene lost 6 bases and the J gene lost 4 bases, with 16 bases spanning the gap. The CDR3 covers 15 residues. In DNA, the CDR3 is TGTGCCAGCAGCTTAAGGCCGGGATTATACAATGAGCAGTTCTTC. Translated, it gives CASSLRPGLYNEQFF.

The chain couples TRBV19 to TRBJ1-2; maybe TRBD1 (5 bases). The CDR3 consists of 14 residues. Germline CDR1 reads LNHDA; CDR2 reads SQIVND (reference sequence). Trimming took off 6 bases at V and 2 bases at J, with 13 bases between the two ends. CDR3 DNA sequence: TGTGCCAGTAGGCTTACAGGTTTGAACTATGGCTACACCTTC. Its translation is CASRLTGLNYGYTF.

The chain is built from TRBV9 and TRBJ2-7; tentatively, D is TRBD2 (6 bases). V was trimmed by 1 base and J by 5 bases, leaving 13 bases between them. In germline, CDR1 is SGDLS, CDR2 YYNGEE. The CDR3 totals 14 residues. The CDR3 loop reads CASSVSGSRDEQYF. The CDR3 DNA reads as TGTGCCAGCAGCGTATCCGGGAGTCGCGACGAGCAGTACTTC.

The chain employs TRBV30 and TRBJ2-1; maybe TRBD2 (6 bases). Germline V gene sequence: CDR1 GTSNPN, CDR2 SVGIG (reference sequence). This CDR3 comprises 12 residues. Trimming left V 0 bases short and J 10 bases short, with 10 bases between. CDR3 in amino acids: CAWSVTGVEQFF. The CDR3 DNA reads as TGTGCCTGGAGTGTAACGGGGGTCGAGCAGTTCTTC.

The CDR3 coding sequence is TGCGCCAGCAAGCAGGCTCCGGGACAGGCCTCTGGGGCCAACGTCCTGACTTTC. Translating gives CASKQAPGQASGANVLTF. The chain uses TRBV5-1 and TRBJ2-6, with TRBD1 identical over 8 bases. The germline V gene encodes CDR1 SGHRS and CDR2 YFSETQ. This CDR3 contains 18 residues. Trimming cost V 6 bases and J 0 bases; bases outside gene matches: 11.

The chain employs TRBV21-1 and TRBJ2-1; no DNA check was done on the table's D call, TRBD2. TRBV21-1 is flagged as a pseudogene. The length of the CDR3 is 15 residues. CDR3 nucleotide sequence: TGTGCCAGCAGTGGACTAGGGCCTGAGCCTAGTGAGCAGTTCTTC. This translates into CASSGLGPEPSEQFF.

This chain uses TRBV14 with TRBJ2-7; D gene uncertain. The CDR3 totals 13 residues. Trimming took 3 bases from V and 2 from J, leaving 8 bases between them. CDR1 SGHDN and CDR2 FVKESK come from the germline V gene. CDR3 loop: CASSHIRAYEQYF. Here the CDR3 DNA reads TGTGCCAGCAGCCATATTCGGGCCTACGAGCAGTACTTC.

The chain combines TRBV5-1 with TRBJ1-2; 9 nucleotides match TRBD1. The germline gives CDR1 SGHRS, CDR2 YFSETQ. The CDR3 is made up of 14 amino acids. The V and J ends lost 4 bases and 6 bases, in that order; junction bases with no gene match: 7. CDR3 sequence: CASSQRQGVDGYTF. In DNA, the CDR3 is TGCGCCAGCAGCCAGAGACAGGGGGTGGATGGCTACACCTTC. The full variable domain, completed using reference TRBV5-1 and TRBJ1-2, is KAGVTQTPRYLIKTRGQQVTLSCSPISGHRSVSWYQQTPGQGLQFLFEYFSETQRNKGNFPGRFSGRQFSNSRSEMNVSTLELGDSALYLCASSQRQGVDGYTFGSGTRLTVV.

V usage is TRBV7-9 and J usage is TRBJ1-3; TRBD1 aligns across 7 bases. The CDR3 loop spans 15 amino acids. Losses at the gene ends were 3 bases for V and 0 bases for J; bases not matched to a gene: 2. CDR1 SEHNR and CDR2 FQNEAQ come from the germline V gene (reference sequence). The CDR3 loop reads CASSLTGSSGNTIYF. For the CDR3, the DNA is TGTGCCAGCAGCTTGACAGGGAGCTCTGGAAACACCATATATTTT.

J is TRBJ1-6 and V is TRBV7-6; D not resolved. Trimming left V 5 bases short and J 0 bases short, with 11 bases between. Germline V lookup: CDR1 SGHVS, CDR2 FNYEAQ. The CDR3 contains 16 residues. The CDR3 protein is CASSPAGDSYNSPLHF. CDR3 DNA: TGTGCCAGCAGCCCAGCCGGGGACTCCTATAATTCACCCCTCCACTTT.

This clone is a singleton in its sample. The genes are TRBV4-2 and TRBJ2-1; 9 bases line up with TRBD1. V was clipped by 4 bases and J by 6 bases; unmatched bases: 10. The CDR3 is made up of 16 amino acids. Germline CDR1 is LGHNA and CDR2 is YNFKEQ. The CDR3: CASSPGDREGVNEQFF. The CDR3 coding sequence is TGTGCCAGCAGCCCAGGGGACAGGGAGGGGGTCAATGAGCAGTTCTTC.

This chain uses TRBV21-1 with TRBJ2-1; the D call in the table, TRBD1, was not verified against the DNA. TRBV21-1 is an annotated pseudogene. The length of the CDR3 is 16 residues. CDR3 in amino acids: CASSKVAGLSYNEQFF. The DNA for the CDR3 is TGTGCCAGCAGCAAAGTTGCAGGGCTCTCCTACAATGAGCAGTTCTTC.

The V gene is TRBV7-2, the J gene TRBJ1-5; TRBD1 matches at 11 bases. The V segment lost 5 bases and the J segment 5 bases; nucleotides outside the gene matches: 14. CDR3 length: 18 amino acids. The germline V gene has CDR1 SGHTA and CDR2 FQGNSA. CDR3 nucleotides: TGTGCCAGCAGCCACTGGACAGGGGGCTTCATCGGGGATCAGCCCCAGCATTTT. Protein sequence: CASSHWTGGFIGDQPQHF.

This chain links TRBV5-4 with TRBJ2-7; 13 bases match TRBD2. Losses at the gene ends were 4 bases for V and 4 bases for J; bases not matched to a gene: 2. The CDR3 consists of 14 residues. CDR1 SGHNT and CDR2 YYREEE come from the germline V gene (reference sequence). Here the CDR3 reads CASSRTSGSYEQYF. CDR3 nucleotide sequence: TGTGCCAGCAGCAGGACTAGCGGGAGTTACGAGCAGTACTTC.

The V call is TRBV5-1, the J call TRBJ1-1; 10 bases are a match to TRBD1. The germline V gene encodes CDR1 SGHRS and CDR2 YFSETQ. This CDR3 is built from 14 residues. V gave up 4 bases and J gave up 6 bases; unmatched junction bases: 6. CDR3: CASSRTGGKAEAFF. The DNA for the CDR3 is TGCGCCAGCAGCAGGACAGGGGGTAAGGCTGAAGCTTTCTTT.

J is TRBJ1-4 and V is TRBV28; 7 bases fit TRBD1. There are 15 residues in the CDR3. CDR1 is MDHEN, CDR2 SYDVKM, per germline. Germline trimming cut 1 base from V and 3 bases from J; bases unmatched to any gene: 2. CDR3 coding DNA: TGTGCCAGCAGTTTATCCGGGACAGCTAATGAAAAACTGTTTTTT. It codes for CASSLSGTANEKLFF.

The rearrangement uses TRBV7-9 and TRBJ2-7, with D perhaps TRBD2 (7 bases). CDR1 and CDR2 (germline): SEHNR, FQNEAQ (reference sequence). Between the trimmed V and J ends, which lost 1 base and 12 bases, there was a span of 13 bases. The length of the CDR3 is 12 residues. This CDR3 reads CASSLGGGRRYF. The CDR3 DNA reads TGTGCCAGCAGCTTAGGGGGGGGGCGAAGGTACTTC. The full variable domain, rest sourced from reference TRBV7-9 and TRBJ2-7, is DTGVSQNPRHKITKRGQNVTFRCDPISEHNRLYWYRQTLGQGPEFLTYFQNEAQLEKSRLLSDRFSAERPKGSFSTLEIQRTEQGDSAMYLCASSLGGGRRYFGPGTRLTVT.

The chain has TRBV4-2 and TRBJ2-5; 8 bases align to TRBD1. Germline CDR1 reads LGHNA; CDR2 reads YNFKEQ. Germline trimming cut 0 bases from V and 1 base from J; bases unmatched to any gene: 13. The CDR3 has 19 amino acids. In nucleotides, the CDR3 is TGTGCCAGCAGCCAAGATTGGACCGGGACAGGAGACATCCAAGAGACCCAGTACTTC. This encodes CASSQDWTGTGDIQETQYF.

The genes are TRBV7-8 and TRBJ2-1; 8 positions match TRBD1. The CDR3 consists of 13 residues. J lost 13 bases, V lost 5 bases, and 10 bases had no gene match. The germline V gene encodes CDR1 SGHVS and CDR2 FQNEAQ. In DNA, the CDR3 is TGTGCCAGCAGCCCCAAACCGACAGGGGTCCAGTTCTTC. Translating it yields CASSPKPTGVQFF.

The chain combines TRBV2 with TRBJ2-5; 15 nucleotides line up with TRBD2. In germline, CDR1 is SNHLY, CDR2 FYNNEI. The CDR3 sequence is 19 residues long. Germline trimming cut 2 bases from V and 2 bases from J; bases unmatched to any gene: 9. CDR3 in amino acids: CASSELTGLAGGSQETQYF. DNA for the CDR3: TGTGCCAGCAGTGAACTTACCGGACTAGCGGGAGGGTCTCAAGAGACCCAGTACTTC.

Here the CDR3 reads CASSSPGQGGYEQYF. The DNA of the CDR3 is TGTGCCAGCAGCTCACCGGGACAGGGGGGGTACGAGCAGTACTTC. V usage is TRBV25-1 and J usage is TRBJ2-7, with 11 bases aligning to TRBD1. This CDR3 has 15 amino acids. V gave up 6 bases and J gave up 4 bases; unmatched junction bases: 8. Per the germline V gene, CDR1 is MGHDK and CDR2 is SYGVNS.

This chain's CDR3 is CASSRGLHNYEQYF. DNA of the CDR3: TGTGCCAGCAGTAGGGGACTACACAACTACGAGCAGTACTTC. The chain couples TRBV2 to TRBJ2-7; the match to TRBD2 covers 7 bases. The CDR3 length is 14 residues. V was clipped by 5 bases and J by 3 bases; unmatched bases: 7. The germline gives CDR1 SNHLY, CDR2 FYNNEI.

The rearrangement uses TRBV5-6 and TRBJ2-3; 11 nucleotides align to TRBD1. The CDR3 sequence is 16 residues long. Germline-derived CDR1 and CDR2 are SGHDT and YYEEEE. J was trimmed by 6 bases and V by 5 bases; bases with no gene match: 11. The CDR3 protein is CASSRGTGGLLDTQYF. For the CDR3, the DNA is TGTGCCAGCAGTCGAGGGACAGGGGGACTATTGGATACGCAGTATTTT.

This rearrangement joins TRBV4-1 to TRBJ2-1; tentative D call: TRBD1 (6 bases). V lost 1 base and J lost 1, with 14 bases in between. CDR3 length equals 17 residues. Germline V gene lookup returns CDR1 MGHRA and CDR2 YSYEKL. CDR3 in amino acids: CASSQVGGQPSYNEQFF. CDR3 nucleotide sequence: TGCGCCAGCAGCCAAGTCGGTGGACAGCCTTCCTACAATGAGCAGTTCTTC.